This T cell receptor beta chain is from a study of Graves' ophthalmopathy and Graves' hyperthyroidism. Germline CDR1 MNHEY, CDR2 SVGAGI. V shed 8 bases and J 3 bases; nucleotides not matched to a gene: 10. This CDR3 is built from 14 residues. Beta-chain TCR CDR3 regions were amplified from RNA transcripts. In the first round, RT-PCR was carried out with HTBI primers, and a multiplex PCR formed the second round. Each CDR3 protein is one row after TCRdb ran MiXCR on the multiplex PCR reads. Counted here are hundreds of thousands of distinct CDR3 sequences, about 22% occurring once; the ten biggest clones make up roughly 45%. This clonotype was seen many times.

The source material was peripheral blood. The chain employs TRBV6-5 and TRBJ2-7; 7 bases are shared with TRBD2. This receptor was obtained from a woman between 45 and 60 years old with Graves' ophthalmopathy. The CDR3 nucleotides read TGTGCCAGCCTGCCCTGGGGAGGGAACTACGAGCAGTACTTC. It yields the protein CASLPWGGNYEQYF.